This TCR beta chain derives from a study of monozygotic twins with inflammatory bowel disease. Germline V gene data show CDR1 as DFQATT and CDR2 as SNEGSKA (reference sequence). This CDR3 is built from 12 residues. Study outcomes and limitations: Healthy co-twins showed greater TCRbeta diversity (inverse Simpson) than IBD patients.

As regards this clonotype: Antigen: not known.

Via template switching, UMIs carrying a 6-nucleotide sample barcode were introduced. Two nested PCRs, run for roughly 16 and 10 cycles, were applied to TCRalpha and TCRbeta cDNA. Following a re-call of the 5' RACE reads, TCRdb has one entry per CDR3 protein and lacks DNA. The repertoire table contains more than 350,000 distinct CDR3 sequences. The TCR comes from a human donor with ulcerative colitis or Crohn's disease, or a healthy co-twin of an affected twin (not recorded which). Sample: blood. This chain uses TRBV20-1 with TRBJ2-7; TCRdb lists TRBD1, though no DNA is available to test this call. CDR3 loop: CSARGQGFEQYF.